Below are 9 T cell receptor beta chains sequenced from a single sample in a study of Graves' ophthalmopathy and Graves' hyperthyroidism. Amplifying from RNA transcripts, the study obtained TCR beta CDR3 regions. In the first round, RT-PCR was carried out with HTBI primers, and a multiplex PCR formed the second round. TCRdb itself ran the multiplex PCR reads through MiXCR, one entry per CDR3 protein. The sample includes some 200,000 distinct CDR3 sequences, under 30% of them seen just once. The specimen was peripheral blood. These receptor sequences come from a man aged 50 to 59 with Graves' ophthalmopathy.

This clonotype has a count of ten or more. This chain uses TRBV7-9 with TRBJ1-2; D not certain. Trimming took off 2 bases at V and 3 bases at J, with 10 bases between the two ends. Germline CDR1 is SEHNR and CDR2 is FQNEAQ (reference sequence). This CDR3 spans 14 amino acids. The CDR3 is CASSLLRQDYGYTF. The CDR3 coding sequence is TGTGCCAGCAGCTTACTCCGGCAGGACTATGGCTACACCTTC. The full variable domain, rest sourced from reference TRBV7-9 and TRBJ1-2, is DTGVSQNPRHKITKRGQNVTFRCDPISEHNRLYWYRQTLGQGPEFLTYFQNEAQLEKSRLLSDRFSAERPKGSFSTLEIQRTEQGDSAMYLCASSLLRQDYGYTFGSGTRLTVV.

This clonotype showed up many times. The chain recombines TRBV2 with TRBJ2-7; TRBD1 matches 9 bases. CDR3 size: 14 residues. From germline, CDR1 is SNHLY and CDR2 FYNNEI. Trimming removed 3 bases from V and 4 bases from J; junction bases left unmatched: 4. The CDR3 sequence: CASSEGTGWYEQYF. In DNA form, the CDR3 reads TGTGCCAGCAGTGAGGGGACAGGGTGGTACGAGCAGTACTTC.

This clonotype occurred many times. This chain uses TRBV20-1 with TRBJ1-5; D not resolved. Germline V gene lookup returns CDR1 DFQATT and CDR2 SNEGSKA (reference sequence). Trimming took off 4 bases at V and 1 base at J, with 8 bases between the two ends. This CDR3 contains 13 residues. CDR3 DNA sequence: TGCAGTGCTATCGGTCAGAGCAATCAGCCCCAGCATTTT. This gives the protein CSAIGQSNQPQHF.

This clonotype was recorded at least ten times. The chain joins TRBV3-1 to TRBJ2-2, with D perhaps TRBD1 (6 bases). The CDR3 covers 16 residues. Trimming cost V 3 bases and J 8 bases, with 19 bases left between them. CDR1 and CDR2 (germline): LGHDT, YNNKEL (reference sequence). CDR3 in amino acids: CASSHPRGQTRGELFF. DNA of the CDR3: TGTGCCAGCAGCCACCCCCGAGGACAGACGAGGGGGGAGCTGTTTTTT.

This clonotype was seen only a few times. CDR3 bases: TGTGCCAGCAGTCCCCCGGCCGGACTAGCGGGACTGAGCGAGCAGTACTTC. It is translated as CASSPPAGLAGLSEQYF. The V call is TRBV12-3 or TRBV12-4, the J call TRBJ2-7; 12 positions agree with TRBD2. V gave up 5 bases and J gave up 6 bases; unmatched junction bases: 14. CDR3 size: 17 residues.

CDR3 nucleotide sequence: TGTGCCAGCAGCGAAAGCGGGGGCTACGAGCAGTACTTC. It yields the protein CASSESGGYEQYF. The chain uses TRBV11-1 and TRBJ2-7; 8 bases fit TRBD2. Looked up from germline, CDR1 is SGHAT and CDR2 is FQDESV (reference sequence). V lost 5 bases and J lost 3; bases outside the gene matches: 3. This CDR3 spans 13 amino acids.

This clonotype appeared many times. V usage is TRBV6-2 or TRBV6-3 and J usage is TRBJ1-5; no reliable D call. Per germline, CDR1 MNHEY and CDR2 SVGEGT. CDR3 length: 13 residues. V was clipped by 4 bases and J by 6 bases, with 10 bases between them. CDR3 bases: TGTGCCAGCAGTTCCCCATTAGGTCAGCCCCAGCATTTT. Translated: CASSSPLGQPQHF.

At least ten counts were recorded for this clonotype. This may stem from a read error, because a much larger clone lies one nucleotide away. The CDR3 region has the DNA TGTGCCAGTAGTATAGTCCCGGAGGGCAGCGAGCAGTACTTC. Translation: CASSIVPEGSEQYF. The chain is built from TRBV19 and TRBJ2-7, with D possibly matching TRBD2 (6 bases). Germline CDR1 is LNHDA and CDR2 is SQIVND (reference sequence). The CDR3 runs 14 residues. V gave up 1 base and J gave up 6 bases, with 13 bases separating them.

This clonotype was picked up many times. V and J are TRBV5-1 and TRBJ2-7; 8 bases align to TRBD1. Germline assignment: CDR1 SGHRS and CDR2 YFSETQ. There are 15 residues in the CDR3. Trimming removed 4 bases from V and 0 bases from J; junction bases left unmatched: 6. CDR3 in amino acids: CASSVDRALSYEQYF. CDR3 nucleotide sequence: TGCGCCAGCAGCGTGGACAGGGCCCTCTCCTACGAGCAGTACTTC. The full variable domain, rest sourced from reference TRBV5-1 and TRBJ2-7, is KAGVTQTPRYLIKTRGQQVTLSCSPISGHRSVSWYQQTPGQGLQFLFEYFSETQRNKGNFPGRFSGRQFSNSRSEMNVSTLELGDSALYLCASSVDRALSYEQYFGPGTRLTVT.